This note documents a single T cell receptor (beta chain) sequence. Its matching antigen is unknown. Germline V gene data show CDR1 as SGHNT and CDR2 as YENEEA. V dropped 5 bases and J dropped 5; count of bases not matched to a gene: 15. This CDR3 has 16 amino acids. The data were taken from a study of shared clonotypes between healthy human individuals. Points from the study as a whole: Clonotype sharing among donors, it was expected, would be affected by sequencing depth.

Assay used: immunoSEQ multiplex PCR; TCRdb lists only in-frame clones, some missing. The repertoire holds 780,000 or so clones, with around 70% as singletons. This sequence joins TRBV11-3 and TRBJ2-7; 7 nucleotides align to TRBD2. The receptor was isolated from a young woman in good health. Input material: memory CD4+ T cells sorted from blood. The subset here: CD45RA-negative fraction. In DNA form, the CDR3 reads TGTGCCAGCAGCCGCTCGGGAGGAGTTAGTCTTGACGAGCAGTACTTC. Its protein is CASSRSGGVSLDEQYF.